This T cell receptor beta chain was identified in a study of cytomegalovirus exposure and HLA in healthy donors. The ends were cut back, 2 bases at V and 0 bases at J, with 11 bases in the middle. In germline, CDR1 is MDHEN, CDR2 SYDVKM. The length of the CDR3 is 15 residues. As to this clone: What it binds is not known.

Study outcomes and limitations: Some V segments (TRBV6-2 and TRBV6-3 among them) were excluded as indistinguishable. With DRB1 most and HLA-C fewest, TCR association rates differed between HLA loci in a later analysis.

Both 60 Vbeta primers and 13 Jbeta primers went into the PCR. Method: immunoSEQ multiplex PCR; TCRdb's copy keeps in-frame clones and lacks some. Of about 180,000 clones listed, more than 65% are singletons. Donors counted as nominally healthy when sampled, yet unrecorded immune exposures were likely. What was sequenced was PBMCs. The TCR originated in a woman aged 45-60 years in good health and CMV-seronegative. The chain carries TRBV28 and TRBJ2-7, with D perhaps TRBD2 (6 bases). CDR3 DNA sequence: TGTGCCAGCAGTTTACTATTCGGGAGCTCCTACGAGCAGTACTTC. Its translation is CASSLLFGSSYEQYF.